This entry is about one T cell receptor beta chain. The data were taken from a study of neoadjuvant anti-PD-1 for oral cavity cancer. CDR1 is MNHNS and CDR2 is SASEGT in the germline V gene. The CDR3 runs to 14 residues. V lost 8 bases, J lost 4 bases, and 17 bases lay in between. Using immunoSEQ multiplex PCR, the repertoire was profiled, and TCRdb retains in-frame clones only, with some absent. The profile shows around 15,000 clones, 60% to 80% of them singletons. Sequencing was performed on PBMCs, taken before nivolumab (anti-PD-1) treatment. The chain carries TRBV6-1 and TRBJ1-2, with no clear D. The TCR sequence derives from a person between 35 and 79 years old with oral cavity squamous cell carcinoma. The CDR3 DNA follows: TGTGCCAGCTTCAGTCCCGGTCCCCTCTATGGCTACACCTTC. It encodes CASFSPGPLYGYTF.